What follows is one T cell receptor (beta chain) and its context. Its target antigen remains unknown. No base quality values were provided; no much bigger clone lies one nucleotide off. Patients with a history of autoimmune disease or receiving systemic immunosuppression were excluded from the trial. Peripheral blood for TCR sequencing was drawn from every dose cohort at baseline, at cycle 4 day 1 and at cycle 7 day 1. Samples came from an open-label, multicenter, first-in-human phase I dose-escalation trial of ivuxolimab. Adults with locally advanced or metastatic melanoma, renal cell carcinoma, hepatocellular carcinoma or head and neck squamous cell carcinoma were enrolled in the trial. CD4+ and CD8+ T cells were sorted separately from peripheral blood before TCR sequencing. CDR1 SGHDT and CDR2 YYEEEE were looked up in the germline V gene. Deletion took 0 bases off V and 5 bases off J, with a span of 12 bases between the germline ends. The CDR3 has 14 amino acids, counting the end cysteine and phenylalanine. The read is trimmed to its CDR3 DNA, 42 bases read in frame from base 1.

For sequencing of the TCRbeta CDR3 region, genomic DNA was extracted from the sorted cells. The immunoSEQ Assay was used for sequencing of TCRbeta CDR3 regions. TCRdb holds this immuneACCESS table with in-frame rearrangements only. Some clones are missing; in checked studies, unresolved V genes explain under half, and the rest has no known cause. For this sample there are tens of thousands of clones; about 77% appear just once. The ten top clones hold roughly 18% of the sample. This sample stems from a study of OX40 agonist ivuxolimab in advanced cancers. In terms of the full investigation: Ivuxolimab, which targeted the costimulatory receptor OX40 (CD134), was an agonistic, fully human IgG2 monoclonal antibody. Intravenous ivuxolimab was administered to patients every 2 weeks at six dose levels: 0.01, 0.1, 0.3, 1.5, 3 and 10 mg/kg. Among the approximately 50 dose-escalation patients, 19 had hepatocellular carcinoma, roughly 15 melanoma, 9 renal cell carcinoma and 9 head and neck cancer. The dose-escalation cohort was 80% to 90% male with a mean age of about 60 years, ranging from roughly 23 to 90. Prior anti-PD-1, anti-PD-L1 or anti-CTLA-4 therapy was permitted, and checkpoint inhibitors had been received by about 37% of dose-escalation patients. Partial responses occurred in three dose-escalation patients, of whom one had hepatocellular carcinoma and two had cutaneous melanoma. The point of sequencing TCRbeta in the periphery was to test whether ivuxolimab changed TCR sequence diversity and drove clonal T-cell expansion. The monotherapy dose-escalation portion (N ≈ 52 patients) of the phase I ivuxolimab trial is reported in the paper. Study-wide findings and limitations: Low levels of normalized T-cell clonal expansion were also shown by some nonresponding patients. Partial responders in the 0.1-3.0 mg/kg groups had among the lowest normalized peripheral clonal expansion, especially among CD8+ T cells. The antigen specificity of the clonally expanded peripheral T cells was not determined. After ivuxolimab, more expanded clones were found on average in CD8+ T cells than in CD4+ T cells. At doses of 0.1 to 3.0 mg/kg, clonal expansion of both CD4+ and CD8+ T cells in blood was seen between baseline and week 6.

This specimen was CD4+ or CD8+ T cells sorted from blood, taken in a trial of the OX40 agonist ivuxolimab. This chain joins TRBV5-6 to TRBJ2-7; the D segment cannot be called with confidence. This receptor was taken from an adult with an advanced solid tumor such as melanoma, head and neck, liver or kidney cancer. The CDR3 region reads CASSLGQSPHEQYF. The nucleotide sequence is given as TGTGCCAGCAGCTTGGGGCAGTCCCCCCACGAGCAGTACTTC.